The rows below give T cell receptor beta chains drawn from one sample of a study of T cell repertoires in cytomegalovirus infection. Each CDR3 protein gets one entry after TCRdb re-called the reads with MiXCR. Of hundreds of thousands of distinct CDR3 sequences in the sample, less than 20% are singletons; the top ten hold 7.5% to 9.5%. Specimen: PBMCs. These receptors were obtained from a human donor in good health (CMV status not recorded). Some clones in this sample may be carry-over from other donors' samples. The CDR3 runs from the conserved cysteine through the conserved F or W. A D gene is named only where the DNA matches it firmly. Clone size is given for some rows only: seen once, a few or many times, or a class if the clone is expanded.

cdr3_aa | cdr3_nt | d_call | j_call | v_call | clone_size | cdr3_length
CSATTSLSSYNEQFF | TGCAGTGCCACCACTAGCTTAAGCTCCTACAATGAGCAGTTCTTC | NA | TRBJ2-1 | TRBV20-1 | NA | 15
CASSLARGHLSTEAFF | TGTGCCAGCAGCCTAGCTCGTGGGCACCTGAGCACTGAAGCTTTCTTT | NA | TRBJ1-1 | TRBV6-2/TRBV6-3 | many | 16
CASGLVPPGNTIYF | TGTGCTAGTGGTTTGGTTCCTCCAGGAAACACCATATATTTT | NA | TRBJ1-3 | TRBV12-5 | NA | 14
CATSGTGEGTEAFF | TGTGCCACCAGTGGGACCGGTGAAGGGACTGAAGCTTTCTTT | NA | TRBJ1-1 | TRBV24-1 | NA | 14
CASGLVLRVVDNEQFF | TGTGCTAGTGGTTTGGTACTGAGGGTGGTGGACAATGAGCAGTTCTTC | NA | TRBJ2-1 | TRBV12-5 | NA | 16
CASSGTGRMLSGANVLTF | TGTGCCAGCAGTGGGACAGGGAGGATGCTCTCTGGGGCCAACGTCCTGACTTTC | TRBD1 | TRBJ2-6 | TRBV12-3/TRBV12-4 | many | 18
CASSYEAEPYGYTF | TGTGCCAGCAGCTACGAGGCAGAACCATATGGCTACACCTTC | NA | TRBJ1-2 | TRBV5-4 | NA | 14
CSVEDRLRGVGAGGYTF | TGCAGCGTTGAAGATCGTCTCCGGGGGGTGGGCGCGGGTGGCTACACCTTC | NA | TRBJ1-2 | TRBV29-1 | few | 17
CASSQDRGNQPQHF | TGTGCCAGCTCACAAGACAGAGGCAATCAGCCCCAGCATTTT | NA | TRBJ1-5 | TRBV18 | NA | 14
CATSNTGTGTTWGYEQYF | TGTGCCACCAGCAACACCGGGACAGGCACTACGTGGGGGTACGAGCAGTACTTC | TRBD1 | TRBJ2-7 | TRBV15 | few | 18
CASSLGQTYNSPLHF | TGTGCCAGCAGCTTAGGACAAACCTATAATTCACCCCTCCACTTT | NA | TRBJ1-6 | TRBV7-6 | many | 15
CSHRSTDTQYF | TGCAGTCACCGTTCCACAGATACGCAGTATTTT | NA | TRBJ2-3 | TRBV20-1 | many | 11
CASSLGSGRGYGYTF | TGTGCCAGCAGTCTCGGGTCAGGGCGAGGGTATGGCTACACCTTC | NA | TRBJ1-2 | TRBV28 | few | 15
CASRAAGPRDTQYF | TGTGCCAGCAGGGCAGCGGGACCCAGGGATACGCAGTATTTT | TRBD2 | TRBJ2-3 | TRBV6-1 | many | 14
CASSFGVGGQPQHF | TGCGCCAGCAGCTTCGGGGTTGGAGGTCAGCCCCAGCATTTT | NA | TRBJ1-5 | TRBV5-1 | NA | 14
CASSIAYRNPPMNTEAFF | TGTGCCAGTAGTATAGCCTACCGGAATCCACCCATGAACACTGAAGCTTTCTTT | NA | TRBJ1-1 | TRBV19 | many | 18
CASSLAGSGSYNEQFF | TGTGCCAGCAGCTTAGCGGGTAGCGGTTCCTACAATGAGCAGTTCTTC | NA | TRBJ2-1 | TRBV7-2 | many | 16
CASSLSREAGYTF | TGTGCCAGCAGCTTGAGTAGGGAGGCTGGCTACACCTTC | NA | TRBJ1-2 | TRBV7-2 | many | 13
CASSYSEVAGAQYF | TGTGCCAGCAGTTACTCTGAAGTTGCCGGTGCGCAGTATTTT | NA | TRBJ2-3 | TRBV6-6 | few | 14
CASSQVGGSADTQYF | TGCGCCAGCAGCCAAGTGGGCGGGAGTGCAGATACGCAGTATTTT | TRBD2 | TRBJ2-3 | TRBV4-3 | NA | 15
CASSRPPGEQFF | TGTGCCAGCAGCCGACCGCCGGGGGAGCAGTTCTTC | NA | TRBJ2-1 | TRBV7-2 | many | 12
CATGVERRDTQYF | TGTGCCACAGGGGTGGAACGTAGGGATACGCAGTATTTT | NA | TRBJ2-3 | TRBV10-3 | few | 13
CSAGTDEGEKLFF | TGCAGTGCCGGGACCGATGAGGGAGAAAAACTGTTTTTT | NA | TRBJ1-4 | TRBV20-1 | NA | 13
CASSPQQGSSYGYTF | TGTGCCAGCAGCCCCCAGCAGGGATCGTCCTATGGCTACACCTTC | NA | TRBJ1-2 | TRBV7-2 | many | 15
CASSPGRDEQFF | TGTGCCAGCAGTCCCGGGCGGGATGAGCAGTTCTTC | NA | TRBJ2-1 | TRBV12-3/TRBV12-4 | many | 12
CASSLAPHITYEQYF | TGTGCCAGCAGCTTAGCACCACACATTACCTACGAGCAGTACTTC | NA | TRBJ2-7 | TRBV7-2 | many | 15
CSARGTPGGLKDEQFF | TGCAGTGCTAGAGGAACCCCGGGGGGCCTCAAGGATGAGCAGTTCTTC | NA | TRBJ2-1 | TRBV20-1 | NA | 16
CASSLGDWNSGANVLTF | TGTGCCAGCAGCTTAGGGGACTGGAACTCTGGGGCCAACGTCCTGACTTTC | NA | TRBJ2-6 | TRBV7-9 | NA | 17
CASSLMGRQFF | TGTGCCAGCAGCTTAATGGGTCGCCAGTTCTTC | NA | TRBJ2-1 | TRBV7-2 | NA | 11
CASSSSFNEKLFF | TGTGCCAGCAGCTCCTCATTTAATGAAAAACTGTTTTTT | NA | TRBJ1-4 | TRBV11-2 | NA | 13
CASSFEGGNEKLFF | TGCGCCAGCAGCTTCGAAGGGGGTAATGAAAAACTGTTTTTT | NA | TRBJ1-4 | TRBV5-1 | few | 14
CAISESYRVAFF | TGTGCCATCAGTGAGTCCTACAGGGTAGCTTTCTTT | NA | TRBJ1-1 | TRBV10-3 | many | 12
CASSSEGVSNEKLFF | TGCGCCAGCAGCTCCGAGGGGGTCTCTAATGAAAAACTGTTTTTT | NA | TRBJ1-4 | TRBV5-1 | NA | 15
CASSLAPGGRGTDTQYF | TGTGCCAGCAGCTTAGCCCCGGGCGGGAGGGGTACAGATACGCAGTATTTT | TRBD2 | TRBJ2-3 | TRBV11-2 | many | 17
CSATGTSGSTDTQYF | TGCAGCGCCACCGGGACTAGCGGGAGTACAGATACGCAGTATTTT | TRBD2 | TRBJ2-3 | TRBV29-1 | NA | 15
CASSLAGVSGRASDTQYF | TGTGCCAGCAGTTTAGCGGGGGTTAGCGGGAGGGCCTCGGATACGCAGTATTTT | TRBD2 | TRBJ2-3 | TRBV12-3/TRBV12-4 | NA | 18
CSATHPGARGGETQYF | TGCAGTGCTACCCACCCAGGGGCGAGAGGTGGGGAGACCCAGTACTTC | NA | TRBJ2-5 | TRBV20-1 | few | 16
CASLKGAGQETQYF | TGTGCCAGCCTCAAGGGGGCAGGACAAGAGACCCAGTACTTC | TRBD1 | TRBJ2-5 | TRBV2 | NA | 14
CASSPLSGGTDTQYF | TGTGCCAGCAGCCCCTTAAGTGGGGGCACAGATACGCAGTATTTT | NA | TRBJ2-3 | TRBV3-1 | few | 15
CNTGDPLSYQETQYF | TGCAACACAGGGGACCCCTTGTCCTACCAAGAGACCCAGTACTTC | TRBD1 | TRBJ2-5 | TRBV20-1 | NA | 15
CASSQGSSYNEQFF | TGTGCCAGCAGCCAGGGTAGCTCCTACAATGAGCAGTTCTTC | NA | TRBJ2-1 | TRBV12-3/TRBV12-4 | NA | 14
CASSLALLVTDTQYF | TGTGCCAGCAGCTTAGCCCTACTAGTCACAGATACGCAGTATTTT | NA | TRBJ2-3 | TRBV7-8 | NA | 15
CASRGTPGTYEQYF | TGTGCCAGCCGCGGGACTCCCGGAACCTACGAGCAGTACTTC | NA | TRBJ2-7 | TRBV19 | NA | 14
CASSFRTRATGELFF | TGTGCCAGCAGCTTTAGGACTAGAGCCACCGGGGAGCTGTTTTTT | TRBD2 | TRBJ2-2 | TRBV7-2 | NA | 15
CASSSWTGGTDTQYF | TGTGCCAGCAGCTCATGGACAGGAGGCACAGATACGCAGTATTTT | TRBD1 | TRBJ2-3 | TRBV7-2 | many | 15
CASSEVASRYNEQFF | TGTGCCAGCAGTGAAGTGGCTAGTCGCTACAATGAGCAGTTCTTC | NA | TRBJ2-1 | TRBV2 | few | 15
CASSEAPQLGFHF | TGTGCCAGCAGTGAAGCGCCCCAGTTGGGTTTTCATTTT | NA | TRBJ1-5 | TRBV6-1 | NA | 13
CASSGGSYGYTF | TGTGCCAGCAGTGGCGGCAGCTATGGCTACACCTTC | NA | TRBJ1-2 | TRBV25-1 | many | 12
CASNGPGQGEAFF | TGTGCCAGCAACGGACCGGGCCAGGGTGAAGCTTTCTTT | NA | TRBJ1-1 | TRBV11-1 | NA | 13